Listed below are T cell receptor beta chains from one sample, sequenced in a study of technical replicates of blood from a handful of donors. The data were produced by immunoSEQ multiplex PCR, yet TCRdb's version contains in-frame clones alone and is incomplete. The sample yields roughly 68,000 clones, 95% to 98% seen once. Sequencing was performed on T cells isolated from PBMCs. These receptors all stem from a human donor in good health. CDR3s leave out the opening cysteine and the closing phenylalanine or tryptophan. Each record gives: J gene, V gene, CDR3 protein.

j_call: TRBJ1-3
v_call: TRBV2
cdr3_aa: ASSEAPRNTIY

j_call: TRBJ2-7
v_call: TRBV7-9
cdr3_aa: ASSSRVTGDEQY

j_call: TRBJ1-1
v_call: TRBV7-3
cdr3_aa: ASSLTFVDRARTEAF

j_call: TRBJ2-2
v_call: TRBV4-1
cdr3_aa: ASSQVRYDTGELF

j_call: TRBJ2-2
v_call: TRBV30
cdr3_aa: AWTSGPSWDTGELF

j_call: TRBJ2-7
v_call: TRBV9
cdr3_aa: ASSVQGNYEQY

j_call: TRBJ2-7
v_call: TRBV11-2
cdr3_aa: ASSPPPGTPYYEQY

j_call: TRBJ2-7
v_call: TRBV9
cdr3_aa: ASSEGRTTYEQY

j_call: TRBJ2-1
v_call: TRBV29-1
cdr3_aa: SATSEVYNEQF

j_call: TRBJ2-7
v_call: TRBV14
cdr3_aa: ASSSLAKSSYEQY

j_call: TRBJ2-1
v_call: TRBV25-1
cdr3_aa: ASSRDLHNEQF

j_call: TRBJ1-2
v_call: TRBV19
cdr3_aa: ASSTRNGYT

j_call: TRBJ1-2
v_call: TRBV28
cdr3_aa: ASTLGQGRVLNGYT

j_call: TRBJ2-3
v_call: TRBV5-6
cdr3_aa: ASSLYSGDSTDTQY

j_call: TRBJ2-3
v_call: TRBV4-2
cdr3_aa: ASSQESGRLTDTQY

j_call: TRBJ2-7
v_call: TRBV6-1
cdr3_aa: ASSVDPGHAVHEQY

j_call: TRBJ2-5
v_call: TRBV2
cdr3_aa: ASSVQGLETQY

j_call: TRBJ1-1
v_call: TRBV5-6
cdr3_aa: ASSLAGVGNAEAF

j_call: TRBJ2-7
v_call: TRBV28
cdr3_aa: ASSLIAGWSSYEQY

j_call: TRBJ1-1
v_call: TRBV19
cdr3_aa: ASSIGQGQKRPEAF

j_call: TRBJ1-2
v_call: TRBV4-3
cdr3_aa: ASSLRHINYGYT

j_call: TRBJ2-7
v_call: TRBV6-1
cdr3_aa: ASSEVVAEAYEQY

j_call: TRBJ2-1
v_call: TRBV15
cdr3_aa: ATSREVGGYNEQF

j_call: TRBJ1-2
v_call: TRBV28
cdr3_aa: ASRLTGGNYGYT

j_call: TRBJ1-2
v_call: TRBV18
cdr3_aa: ASSPLVDRGDYGYT

j_call: TRBJ1-1
v_call: TRBV4-1
cdr3_aa: ASSPSWKDSEAF

j_call: TRBJ2-2
v_call: TRBV7-3
cdr3_aa: ASSSSRDTGELF

j_call: TRBJ2-7
v_call: TRBV27
cdr3_aa: ASSLLGRNYEQY